The 17 T cell receptor beta chains given below trace back to one sample, sequenced in a study of T-cell memory formation after mild COVID-19. TCRdb processed the 5' RACE reads anew with MiXCR; each CDR3 protein has one entry. The data hold 250,000 to 350,000 distinct CDR3 sequences, with roughly 19% observed a single time. The specimen sequenced was PBMCs or a T cell subset sorted from them (not recorded which). The source is a young man who had mild COVID-19 (a few samples of this study predate the infection). Cell type and time point are not known.

This clonotype was counted only a few times. The CDR3 loop is CASSQDPQGWEQYV. In nucleotides, the CDR3 is TGCGCCAGCAGCCAAGATCCTCAGGGTTGGGAGCAGTACGTC. The chain is built from TRBV4-1 and TRBJ2-7, with TRBD1 as a possible D gene (5 bases). V was trimmed by 0 bases and J by 7 bases, leaving 13 bases between them. Germline-derived CDR1 and CDR2 are MGHRA and YSYEKL. The CDR3 has 14 residues.

J is TRBJ2-5 and V is TRBV12-5; D possibly matches TRBD1 or TRBD2 (5 bases each). This CDR3 has 15 residues. Trimming pared 5 bases from V and 2 bases from J, leaving 15 bases between. Germline-derived CDR1 and CDR2 are LGHNT and FRNRAP. The CDR3 region has the DNA TGTGCTAGTGGTAGGGACCTTTATGGTCAAGAGACCCAGTACTTC. Translated: CASGRDLYGQETQYF.

The chain couples TRBV7-8 to TRBJ2-5; D uncertain. The CDR3 contains 14 residues. Germline CDR1 SGHVS, CDR2 FQNEAQ. V gave up 1 base and J gave up 5 bases, with 11 bases separating them. Here the CDR3 DNA reads TGTGCCAGCAGCTTAGACCGACCCCAGGAGACCCAGTACTTC. Protein: CASSLDRPQETQYF.

The V gene is TRBV18, the J gene TRBJ2-5, with 8 positions matching TRBD2. The CDR3 sequence is 17 residues long. The V gene end was trimmed by 0 bases and the J gene end by 1 base; junction bases not matched to a gene: 7. The germline gives CDR1 KGHSH, CDR2 LQKENI. CDR3 sequence reads: CASSPPRAGVLQETQYF. The CDR3 DNA is TGTGCCAGCTCACCACCTCGAGCGGGGGTACTCCAAGAGACCCAGTACTTC.

This clonotype was observed a handful of times. The chain carries TRBV5-1 and TRBJ2-5; no definite D call. The germline gives CDR1 SGHRS, CDR2 YFSETQ. The CDR3 has 14 amino acids. Deletions cut 3 bases from V and 4 bases from J, with 13 bases between. As DNA, the CDR3 is TGCGCCAGCAGCTCCCCGGACGCCATAGAGACCCAGTACTTC. Residues: CASSSPDAIETQYF.

The CDR3 here is CASARDRGLGQPQHF. The CDR3 DNA follows: TGTGCTAGTGCCCGGGACAGGGGGCTTGGTCAGCCCCAGCATTTT. The chain links TRBV12-5 to TRBJ1-5; 12 positions agree with TRBD1. Looked up from germline, CDR1 is LGHNT and CDR2 is FRNRAP. V lost 7 bases and J lost 6; bases outside the gene matches: 7. This CDR3 contains 15 residues.

The chain joins TRBV7-8 to TRBJ2-1; maybe TRBD2 (6 bases). V shed 1 base and J shed 9 bases, with 10 bases lying between them. The CDR3 is 13 residues long. Germline CDR1 reads SGHVS; CDR2 reads FQNEAQ. The CDR3 region has the DNA TGTGCCAGCAGCTTAGTCGCGGGGACTGAGCAGTTCTTC. It is translated as CASSLVAGTEQFF.

The chain links TRBV18 to TRBJ2-5; possibly TRBD1 for D (6 bases). Germline assignment: CDR1 KGHSH and CDR2 LQKENI. The CDR3 loop spans 13 amino acids. V was pared by 5 bases and J by 2 bases, with 9 bases between. The CDR3 bases are TGTGCCAGCTCAGGAGGACAGCAAGAGACCCAGTACTTC. It codes for CASSGGQQETQYF. Supplemented by reference TRBV18 and TRBJ2-5, the full variable domain reads NAGVMQNPRHLVRRRGQEARLRCSPMKGHSHVYWYRQLPEEGLKFMVYLQKENIIDESGMPKERFSAEFPKEGPSILRIQQVVRGDSAAYFCASSGGQQETQYFGPGTRLLVL.

This clonotype was seen once. This chain links TRBV2 with TRBJ2-5; TRBD1 matches 8 bases. V lost 3 bases and J lost 0; bases outside the gene matches: 6. Germline V CDR1 and CDR2: SNHLY, FYNNEI. This CDR3 spans 16 amino acids. CDR3 sequence reads: CASSDRYRGDQETQYF. The CDR3 DNA sequence: TGTGCCAGCAGTGATCGGTACAGGGGGGACCAAGAGACCCAGTACTTC.

This clonotype was picked up a small number of times. The chain has TRBV20-1 and TRBJ2-3, with 9 nucleotides matching TRBD1. Trimming took 5 bases from V and 5 from J; bases not matched to a gene: 8. The CDR3 totals 14 residues. From germline, CDR1 is DFQATT and CDR2 SNEGSKA (reference sequence). The CDR3 region is CSARPGQGLDTQYF. The CDR3 DNA follows: TGCAGTGCTCGGCCGGGACAGGGTTTAGATACGCAGTATTTT.

In its sample, this clonotype was seen a few times. The chain couples TRBV6-5 to TRBJ2-7; 8 nucleotides align to TRBD1. The V gene's germline CDR1 is MNHEY and CDR2 SVGAGI. The J segment lost 5 bases and the V segment lost 4 bases, leaving 4 bases of the junction unmatched. The CDR3 has 13 residues. CDR3 nucleotide sequence: TGTGCCAGCAGTTCGCAGGGGGCCCACGAGCAGTACGTC. Protein sequence: CASSSQGAHEQYV.

V gene TRBV12-3 or TRBV12-4 combines with J gene TRBJ1-3; D is undetermined. The V end was cut by 8 bases, the J end by 4 bases, with 3 bases between. This CDR3 spans 10 amino acids. The CDR3 loop reads CASCGNTIYF. The CDR3 region has the DNA TGTGCCAGCTGCGGAAACACCATATATTTT.

This clonotype was seen only a few times. This chain joins TRBV19 and TRBJ2-3, with D perhaps being TRBD1 or TRBD2 (5 bases each). Germline V CDR1 and CDR2: LNHDA, SQIVND (reference sequence). Trimming removed 3 bases from V and 2 bases from J, with 15 bases in between. The CDR3 is 16 amino acids. The CDR3 DNA sequence: TGTGCCAGTAGTATCTGTCTAACGGGGACCACAGATACGCAGTATTTT. It is translated as CASSICLTGTTDTQYF.

The V and J genes are TRBV5-1 and TRBJ2-1; 10 bases map to TRBD1. Germline loops: CDR1 SGHRS, CDR2 YFSETQ. The CDR3 runs 14 residues. V gave up 3 bases and J gave up 9 bases; unmatched junction bases: 6. CDR3 region: CASSWGTGEAEQFF. The CDR3 DNA sequence: TGCGCCAGCAGCTGGGGGACAGGGGAGGCTGAGCAGTTCTTC.

This chain joins TRBV7-6 and TRBJ2-5, with 7 bases lining up with TRBD1. This CDR3 is 16 amino acids long. Germline CDR1 reads SGHVS; CDR2 reads FNYEAQ. V shed 5 bases, J shed 6 bases, and the junction held 15 bases outside the gene matches. The CDR3 DNA sequence: TGTGCCAGCAGCGGCGGGCGAGGGGGCGCCGGAAAGACCCAGTACTTC. Amino acids: CASSGGRGGAGKTQYF. The full variable domain, completed using reference TRBV7-6 and TRBJ2-5, is GAGVSQSPRYKVTKRGQDVALRCDPISGHVSLYWYRQALGQGPEFLTYFNYEAQQDKSGLPNDRFSAERPEGSISTLTIQRTEQRDSAMYRCASSGGRGGAGKTQYFGPGTRLLVL.

In its sample, this clonotype was seen a few times. The V gene is TRBV5-6, the J gene TRBJ1-1; possible D gene TRBD1, 6 bases. Germline V gene lookup returns CDR1 SGHDT and CDR2 YYEEEE. The CDR3 extends over 14 amino acids. The V end was cut by 2 bases, the J end by 7 bases, with 15 bases between. The CDR3 sequence: CASSLPGQTYEAFF. The CDR3 region has the DNA TGTGCCAGCAGCTTACCGGGACAAACCTATGAAGCTTTCTTT.

This rearrangement joins TRBV15 to TRBJ2-7, with D maybe TRBD2 (6 bases). V was cut by 0 bases and J by 1 base, with 13 bases left in between. The CDR3 spans 16 residues. CDR1 and CDR2 (germline): LNHNV, YYDKDF (reference sequence). CDR3: CATSREGVGSSYEQYV. The CDR3 nucleotides read TGTGCCACCAGCAGAGAGGGGGTCGGGAGTTCCTACGAGCAGTACGTC.